This T cell receptor beta chain was sequenced during a study of T-cell memory formation after mild COVID-19 (dated by TCRdb to 2020 to 2023). In terms of the full investigation: TCR sequence clusters from the two donors were found to be largely donor specific. Longitudinal TCRalpha and TCRbeta repertoire sequencing tracked T-cell clones expanding and contracting after mild COVID-19 in a couple of donors. Two young, previously healthy adult volunteers, one female and one male, were included in the cohort.

PBMCs were isolated by Ficoll-Paque density gradient centrifugation. Concerning this clonotype itself: No antigen is known for it. Base qualities are missing; no much larger clone stands one base away.

Paper-wide results and their limitations: Some responding clones were detected in pre-infection memory, which suggested that pre-existing cross-reactive memory T cells had joined the SARS-CoV-2 response. Clones contracting from day 15 to 85 had balanced CD4/CD8 phenotypes, while a second wave expanding from day 15 to 37 was biased towards CD4+. Contracting CD4+ clones were located mainly in the CM and EM memory subsets, whereas CD8+ clones were found to be enriched in EMRA. The study covered only a couple of mild cases, and larger cohorts including severe cases with pre-infection samples were considered necessary. Whether the second-wave clones peaking on day 37 were SARS-CoV-2 specific was not confirmed.

Sequencer: Illumina NovaSeq 6000. cDNA libraries for TCRalpha and TCRbeta were prepared by 5'RACE using constant-segment primers, with sample barcodes and unique molecular identifiers added. RNA was extracted from every sample with Trizol reagent. Library amplification was performed in two PCR steps, and a second sample barcode and Illumina TruSeq adapters were introduced in the second step. Sequencing of the libraries was done on an Illumina NovaSeq, producing 2 x 150 bp paired-end reads. From the authors' description of their analysis: With migec v1.2.7, reads were demultiplexed and then collapsed into UMI-guided consensus sequences. Using mixcr v2.1.11, the UMI consensuses were aligned to TRA and TRB V and J templates and assembled into clonotypes. Clonotypes were classified as expanded or contracted when called significant by both edgeR and NoisET, with noise models trained on biological replicates. For edgeR calls, a false discovery rate-adjusted p below 0.01 and a log2 fold-change threshold of 1 were applied. As an exploratory analysis of dynamics, PCA with hierarchical clustering was applied to max-normalized trajectories of the 1000 most abundant clonotypes. Separately sequenced CD4+ and CD8+ repertoires were used to assign a CD4 or CD8 phenotype to each responding clone. Through fastp at Q25 and MiXCR, TCRdb rebuilt clones from the public reads, retaining in-frame beta chains. CDR3 protein sequences are deduplicated, and each keeps its most common genes and DNA. TCRdb's processing, not the authors' own work, is the source of the V and J calls. The sample contains about half a million distinct CDR3 sequences, 18% of them found a single time. The ten largest account for roughly 12% of the sample.

Counted from cysteine to phenylalanine, this CDR3 has 14 amino acids. Only the CDR3 portion is preserved as DNA: 42 bases, with reading frame beginning at the first base. CDR1 and CDR2, looked up from the germline V gene (reference sequence), are DFQATT and SNEGSKA. V is cut by 4 bases and J by 1 base, and the space between the germline ends is 12 bases. The receptor's source is an adult woman who had mild COVID-19 (a few samples of this study predate the infection). The sample titles of this study are shuffled in the database, so cell type and time point are left out; the donor was told from shared clones. The sequenced sample consisted of PBMCs or a T cell subset sorted from them (not recorded which). In this chain, TRBV20-1 is recombined with TRBJ2-3, and the D gene may be TRBD1, 5 bases matching. Here is the DNA: TGCAGTGCTAACAGGAGTCCAGGCACAGATACGCAGTATTTT. Translated, it reads CSANRSPGTDTQYF.